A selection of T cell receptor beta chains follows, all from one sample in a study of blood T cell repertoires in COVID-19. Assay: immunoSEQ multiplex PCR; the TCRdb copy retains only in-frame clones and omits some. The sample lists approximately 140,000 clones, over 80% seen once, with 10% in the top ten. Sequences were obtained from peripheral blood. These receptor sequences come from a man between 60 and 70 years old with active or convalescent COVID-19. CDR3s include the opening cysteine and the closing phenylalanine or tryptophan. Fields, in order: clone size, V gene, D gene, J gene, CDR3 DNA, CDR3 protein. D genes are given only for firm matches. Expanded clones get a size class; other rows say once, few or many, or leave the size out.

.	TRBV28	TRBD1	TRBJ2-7	TGTGCCAGCCTTATTGGGACAGGGTCCTACGAGCAGTACTTC	CASLIGTGSYEQYF
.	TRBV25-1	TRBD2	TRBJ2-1	TGTGCCAGCAGTGGGCCGGGGGGTAGGTCCTACAATGAGCAGTTCTTC	CASSGPGGRSYNEQFF
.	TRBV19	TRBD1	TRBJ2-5	TGTGCCAGTAGTATCCAGGGGGCCTATGAGACCCAGTACTTC	CASSIQGAYETQYF
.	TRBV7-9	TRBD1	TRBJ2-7	TGTGCCAGCAGCACCCTGGGACAGGGTCGCCACGAGCAGTACTTC	CASSTLGQGRHEQYF
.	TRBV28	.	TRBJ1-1	TGTGCCAGGCTACCGAATTCGAGCACTGAAGCTTTCTTT	CARLPNSSTEAFF
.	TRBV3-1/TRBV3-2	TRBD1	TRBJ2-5	TGTGCCAGCAGCCAACGTGCGACAGGGGTTTTGGAGACCCAGTACTTC	CASSQRATGVLETQYF
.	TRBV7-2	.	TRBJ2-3	TGTGCCAGCAGCTCGGGCGGGGCGCGGGGTAGGACAGATACGCAGTATTTT	CASSSGGARGRTDTQYF
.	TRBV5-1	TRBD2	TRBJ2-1	TGCGCCAGCAGCTTGGGGGGACTAGCCGGCGATGAGCAGTTCTTC	CASSLGGLAGDEQFF
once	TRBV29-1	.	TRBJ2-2	TGCAGCGTTGTGGACATTGCGAACACCGGGGAGCTGTTTTTT	CSVVDIANTGELFF
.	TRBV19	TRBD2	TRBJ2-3	TGTGCCAGTAGTATATGGGGTATAGCGGGACCATTCACAGATACGCAGTATTTT	CASSIWGIAGPFTDTQYF
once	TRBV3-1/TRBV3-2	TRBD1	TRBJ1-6	TGTGCCAGCAGACTGAGGACAGGGATGAATTCACCCCTCCACTTT	CASRLRTGMNSPLHF
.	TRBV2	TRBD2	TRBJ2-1	TGTGCCAGCAGGGGGACTAGGTATGAGCAGTTCTTC	CASRGTRYEQFF
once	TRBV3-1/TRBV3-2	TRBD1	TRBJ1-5	TGTGCCAGCAGCCCCCGGACAGGAAGCAATCAGCCCCAGCATTTT	CASSPRTGSNQPQHF
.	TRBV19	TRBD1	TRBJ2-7	TGTGCCAGTAGCGCGGGACAGGGGAATCGGGCCTACGAGCAGTACTTC	CASSAGQGNRAYEQYF
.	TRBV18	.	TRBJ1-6	TGTGCCAGCTCCCCCCGGGCGGGTTCACCCCTCCACTTT	CASSPRAGSPLHF
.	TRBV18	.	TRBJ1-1	TGTGCCAGCTCACCAGACAGATTGAACACTGAAGCTTTCTTT	CASSPDRLNTEAFF
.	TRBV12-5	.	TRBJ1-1	TGTGCTAGTGGTTCGTCCTCGACAGGAGAAGCTTTCTTT	CASGSSSTGEAFF
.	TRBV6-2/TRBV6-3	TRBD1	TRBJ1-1	TGTGCCAGCAGCCGACCGACAGGGGGCAAGGGCACTGAAGCTTTCTTT	CASSRPTGGKGTEAFF
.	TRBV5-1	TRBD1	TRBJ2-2	TGCGCCAGCAGCTTGGTTTCAGGGGGCGCCCCCGGGGAGCTGTTTTTT	CASSLVSGGAPGELFF
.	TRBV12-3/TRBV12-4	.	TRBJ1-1	TGTGCCAGCAGACGGGTTGGCACTGAAGCTTTCTTT	CASRRVGTEAFF
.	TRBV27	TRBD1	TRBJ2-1	TGTGCCAGCAGTACCGGGGACAGCTACAATGAGCAGTTCTTC	CASSTGDSYNEQFF
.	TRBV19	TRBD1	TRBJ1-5	TGTGCCAGTAATGACAGGGGTGGCTTTCTTTTGAAACATCAGCCCCAGCATTTT	CASNDRGGFLLKHQPQHF
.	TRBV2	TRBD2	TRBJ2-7	TGTGCCAGCAGGAGGACTAGCGGACGTCTCGAGCAGTACTTC	CASRRTSGRLEQYF
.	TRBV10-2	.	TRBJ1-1	TGCGCCAGCAGTGCCACAGGGCTGAACACTGAAGCTTTCTTT	CASSATGLNTEAFF
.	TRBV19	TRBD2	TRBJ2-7	TGTGCCAGTAGCACACTAGCGGGAGTGGCCTACGAGCAGTACTTC	CASSTLAGVAYEQYF
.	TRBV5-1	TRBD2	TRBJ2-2	TGCGCCAGCAGCGTGGCTAGCGGGTTGACCGGGGAGCTGTTTTTT	CASSVASGLTGELFF
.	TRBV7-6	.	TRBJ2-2	TGTGCCAGCAGTCCCGGGAGAACGTCGGCCGGGGAGCTGTTTTTT	CASSPGRTSAGELFF
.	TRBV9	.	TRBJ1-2	TGTGCCAGCAGCTCAGGGGACGGGGTCTATGGCTACACCTTC	CASSSGDGVYGYTF
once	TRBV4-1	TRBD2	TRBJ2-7	TGCGCCAGCAGCCAAGATCCATGGCTAGCGGAGAACTACGAGCAGTACTTC	CASSQDPWLAENYEQYF
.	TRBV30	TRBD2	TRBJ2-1	TGTGCCTGGAAGAGCGGGAGCCTGTACAATGAGCAGTTCTTC	CAWKSGSLYNEQFF
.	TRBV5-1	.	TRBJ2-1	TGCGCCAGCAGCTCGGCAGGAAGCTCCTACAATGAGCAGTTCTTC	CASSSAGSSYNEQFF
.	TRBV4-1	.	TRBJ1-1	TGCGCCAGCAGCCAAGCCTCCAGGATGAACGCTGAAGCTTTCTTT	CASSQASRMNAEAFF
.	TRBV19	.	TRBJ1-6	TGTGCCAGTAGTCACGGACAGCCAAATTCACCCCTCCACTTT	CASSHGQPNSPLHF
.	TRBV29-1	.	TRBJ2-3	TGCAGCGTTAGGAAGGGGTCCGTAGATACGCAGTATTTT	CSVRKGSVDTQYF
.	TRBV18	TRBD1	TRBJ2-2	TGTGCCAGCTCACCTAACCGAGGACAGGGGGCGGCCGGGGAGCTGTTTTTT	CASSPNRGQGAAGELFF
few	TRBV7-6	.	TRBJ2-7	TGTGCCAGCAGCCCTCAGACAGGAAGAACCTACGAGCAGTACTTC	CASSPQTGRTYEQYF
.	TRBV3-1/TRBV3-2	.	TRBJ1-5	TGTGCCAGCAGCCAAGGCGGTGGGCAGGGGCGCAATCAGCCCCAGCATTTT	CASSQGGGQGRNQPQHF
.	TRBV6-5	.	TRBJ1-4	TGTGCCAGCACATCCGGGGAAAAACTGTTTTTT	CASTSGEKLFF
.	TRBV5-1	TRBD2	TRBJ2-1	TGCGCCAGCAGCTTCACTAGCGGGAGTAATGAGCAGTTCTTC	CASSFTSGSNEQFF
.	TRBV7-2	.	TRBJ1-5	TGTGCCAGCAGCCCACTATCGGCGTTTTATAGCAATCAGCCCCAGCATTTT	CASSPLSAFYSNQPQHF